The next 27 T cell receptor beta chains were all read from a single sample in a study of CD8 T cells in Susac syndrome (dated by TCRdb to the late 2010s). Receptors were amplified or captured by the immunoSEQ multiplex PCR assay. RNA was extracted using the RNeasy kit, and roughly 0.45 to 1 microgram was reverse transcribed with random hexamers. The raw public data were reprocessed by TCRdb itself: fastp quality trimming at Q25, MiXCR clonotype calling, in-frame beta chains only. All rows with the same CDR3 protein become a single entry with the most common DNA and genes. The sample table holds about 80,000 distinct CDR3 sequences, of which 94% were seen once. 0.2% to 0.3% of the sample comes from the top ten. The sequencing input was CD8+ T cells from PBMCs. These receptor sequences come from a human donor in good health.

DNA for the CDR3: TGCGCCAGCAGCCAAGTTCCAGCGGACCGATCCTACAATGAGCAGTTCTTC. Translating gives CASSQVPADRSYNEQFF. V and J are TRBV4-1 and TRBJ2-1; D might be TRBD2 (5 bases). The germline gives CDR1 MGHRA, CDR2 YSYEKL. The CDR3 runs to 17 residues. The V end was cut by 1 base, the J end by 1 base, with 14 bases between.

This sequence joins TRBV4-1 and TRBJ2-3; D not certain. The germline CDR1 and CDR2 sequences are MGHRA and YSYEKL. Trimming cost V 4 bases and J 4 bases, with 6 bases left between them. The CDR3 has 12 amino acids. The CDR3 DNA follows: TGCGCCAGCAGCCCCGACTCAGATACGCAGTATTTT. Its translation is CASSPDSDTQYF.

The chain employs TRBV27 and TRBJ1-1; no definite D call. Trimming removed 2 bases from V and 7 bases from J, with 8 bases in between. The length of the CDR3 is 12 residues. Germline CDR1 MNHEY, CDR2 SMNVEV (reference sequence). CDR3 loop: CASSLRPGEAFF. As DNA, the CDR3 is TGTGCCAGCAGTTTAAGGCCAGGTGAAGCTTTCTTT.

The CDR3 coding sequence is TGTGCCAGCAGCTTGGCGGACAGGGTCAACGAGCAGTACGTC. This sequence encodes CASSLADRVNEQYV. V and J are TRBV5-4 and TRBJ2-7, with TRBD1 matching 8 bases. J lost 5 bases, V lost 0 bases, and 4 bases had no gene match. The germline gives CDR1 SGHNT, CDR2 YYREEE (reference sequence). The length of the CDR3 is 14 residues.

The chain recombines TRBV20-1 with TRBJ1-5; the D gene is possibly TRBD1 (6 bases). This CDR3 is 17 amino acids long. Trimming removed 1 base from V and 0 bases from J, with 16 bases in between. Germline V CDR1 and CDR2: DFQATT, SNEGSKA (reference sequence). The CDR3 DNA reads TGCAGTGCTAGAGGCCGGAGTTGGACAGATAGCAATCAGCCCCAGCATTTT. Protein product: CSARGRSWTDSNQPQHF.

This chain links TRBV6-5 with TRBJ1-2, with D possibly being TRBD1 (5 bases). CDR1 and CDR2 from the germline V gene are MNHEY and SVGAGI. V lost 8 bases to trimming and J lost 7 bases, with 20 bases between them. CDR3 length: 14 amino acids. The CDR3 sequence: CASLETGLLRGYTF. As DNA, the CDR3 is TGTGCCAGCCTGGAAACGGGGCTCCTTCGTGGCTACACCTTC.

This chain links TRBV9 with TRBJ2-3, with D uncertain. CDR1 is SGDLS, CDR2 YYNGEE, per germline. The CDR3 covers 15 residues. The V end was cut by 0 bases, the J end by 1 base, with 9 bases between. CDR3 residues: CASSVGDLGTDTQYF. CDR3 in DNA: TGTGCCAGCAGCGTAGGAGACCTTGGCACAGATACGCAGTATTTT. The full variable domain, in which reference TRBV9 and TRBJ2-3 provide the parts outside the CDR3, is DSGVTQTPKHLITATGQRVTLRCSPRSGDLSVYWYQQSLDQGLQFLIQYYNGEERAKGNILERFSAQQFPDLHSELNLSSLELGDSALYFCASSVGDLGTDTQYFGPGTRLTVL.

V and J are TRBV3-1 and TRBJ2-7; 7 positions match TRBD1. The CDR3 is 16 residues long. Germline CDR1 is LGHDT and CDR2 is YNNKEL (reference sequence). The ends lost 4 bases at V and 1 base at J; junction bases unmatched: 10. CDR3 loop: CASSPFFRQGSYEQYF. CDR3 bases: TGTGCCAGCAGCCCCTTCTTCAGACAGGGTTCCTACGAGCAGTACTTC.

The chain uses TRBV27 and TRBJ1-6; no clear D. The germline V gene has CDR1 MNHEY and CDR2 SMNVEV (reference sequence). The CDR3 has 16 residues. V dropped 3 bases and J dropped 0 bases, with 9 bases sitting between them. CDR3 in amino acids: CASSFRQSSYNSPLHF. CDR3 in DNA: TGTGCCAGCAGTTTCCGGCAGAGCTCCTATAATTCACCCCTCCACTTT.

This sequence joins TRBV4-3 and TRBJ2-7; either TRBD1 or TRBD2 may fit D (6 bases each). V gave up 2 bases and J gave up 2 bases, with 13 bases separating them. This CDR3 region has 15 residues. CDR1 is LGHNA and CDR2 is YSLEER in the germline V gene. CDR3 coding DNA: TGCGCCAGCAGCCAATACGGGGGCCAAACCTACGAGCAGTACTTC. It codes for CASSQYGGQTYEQYF.

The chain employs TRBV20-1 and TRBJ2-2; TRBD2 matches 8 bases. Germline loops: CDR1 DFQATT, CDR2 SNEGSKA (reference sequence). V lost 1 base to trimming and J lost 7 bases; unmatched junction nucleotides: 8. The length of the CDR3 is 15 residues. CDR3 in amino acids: CSARGVAGRVGELFF. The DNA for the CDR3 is TGCAGTGCTAGAGGTGTAGCGGGGCGGGTCGGGGAGCTGTTTTTT.

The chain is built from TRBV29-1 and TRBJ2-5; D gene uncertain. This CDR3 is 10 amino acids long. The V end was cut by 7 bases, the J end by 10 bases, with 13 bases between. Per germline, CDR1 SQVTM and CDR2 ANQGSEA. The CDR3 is CSGGASDQYF. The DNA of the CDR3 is TGCAGCGGTGGAGCGAGTGACCAGTACTTC.

For the CDR3, the DNA is TGTGCCAGCAAGGAGAGGGTCAATTCACCCCTCCACTTT. Translation gives CASKERVNSPLHF. The V gene is TRBV27, the J gene TRBJ1-6; D call uncertain. Deletions cut 7 bases from V and 7 bases from J, with 11 bases between. The CDR3 length is 13 residues. Germline V CDR1 and CDR2: MNHEY, SMNVEV (reference sequence).

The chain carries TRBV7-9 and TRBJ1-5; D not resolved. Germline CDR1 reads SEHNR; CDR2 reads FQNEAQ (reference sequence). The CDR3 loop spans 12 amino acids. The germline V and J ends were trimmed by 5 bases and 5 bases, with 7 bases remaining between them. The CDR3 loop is CASSAGDQPQHF. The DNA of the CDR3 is TGTGCCAGCAGCGCGGGTGATCAGCCCCAGCATTTT. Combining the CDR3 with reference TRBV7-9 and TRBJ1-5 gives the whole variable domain DTGVSQNPRHKITKRGQNVTFRCDPISEHNRLYWYRQTLGQGPEFLTYFQNEAQLEKSRLLSDRFSAERPKGSFSTLEIQRTEQGDSAMYLCASSAGDQPQHFGDGTRLSIL.

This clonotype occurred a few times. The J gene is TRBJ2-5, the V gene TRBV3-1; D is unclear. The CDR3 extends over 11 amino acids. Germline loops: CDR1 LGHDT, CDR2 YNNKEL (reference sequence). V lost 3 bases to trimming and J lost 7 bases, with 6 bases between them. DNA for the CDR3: TGTGCCAGCAGCCAGCTGAGGACCCAGTACTTC. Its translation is CASSQLRTQYF.

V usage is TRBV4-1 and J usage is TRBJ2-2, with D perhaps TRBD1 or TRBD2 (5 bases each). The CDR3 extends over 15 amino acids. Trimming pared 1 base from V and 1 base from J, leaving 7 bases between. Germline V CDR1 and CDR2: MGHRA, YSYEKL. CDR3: CASSQGDQNTGELFF. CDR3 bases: TGCGCCAGCAGCCAAGGGGACCAGAACACCGGGGAGCTGTTTTTT.

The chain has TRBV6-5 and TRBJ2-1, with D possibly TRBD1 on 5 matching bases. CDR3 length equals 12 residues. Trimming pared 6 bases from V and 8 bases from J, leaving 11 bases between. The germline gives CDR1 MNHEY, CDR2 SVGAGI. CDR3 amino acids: CASSRLGDEQFF. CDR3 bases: TGTGCCAGCAGCCGTCTAGGGGATGAGCAGTTCTTC.

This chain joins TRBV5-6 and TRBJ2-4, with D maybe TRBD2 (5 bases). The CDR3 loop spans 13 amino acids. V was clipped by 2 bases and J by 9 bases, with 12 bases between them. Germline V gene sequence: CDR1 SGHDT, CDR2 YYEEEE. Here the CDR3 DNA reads TGTGCCAGCAGCTTAGAGAGGGCGGCCATTCAGTACTTC. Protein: CASSLERAAIQYF.

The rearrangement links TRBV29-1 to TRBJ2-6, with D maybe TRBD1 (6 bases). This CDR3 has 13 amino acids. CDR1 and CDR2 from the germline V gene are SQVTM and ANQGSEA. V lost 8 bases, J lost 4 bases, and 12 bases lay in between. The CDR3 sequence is CSIWTDGANVLTF. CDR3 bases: TGCAGCATTTGGACAGACGGGGCCAACGTCCTGACTTTC.

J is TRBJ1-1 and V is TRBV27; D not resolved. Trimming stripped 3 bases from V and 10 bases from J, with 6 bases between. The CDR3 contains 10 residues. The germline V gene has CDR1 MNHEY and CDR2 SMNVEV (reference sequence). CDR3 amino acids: CASSFPRAFF. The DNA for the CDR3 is TGTGCCAGCAGTTTTCCACGAGCTTTCTTT.

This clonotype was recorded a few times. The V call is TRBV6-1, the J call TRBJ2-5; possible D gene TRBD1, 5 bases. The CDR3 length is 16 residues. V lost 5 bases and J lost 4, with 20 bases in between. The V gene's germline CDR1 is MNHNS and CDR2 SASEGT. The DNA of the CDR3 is TGTGCCAGCAGTCCACCATCAAGGGCAGGGCGAGAGACCCAGTACTTC. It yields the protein CASSPPSRAGRETQYF.

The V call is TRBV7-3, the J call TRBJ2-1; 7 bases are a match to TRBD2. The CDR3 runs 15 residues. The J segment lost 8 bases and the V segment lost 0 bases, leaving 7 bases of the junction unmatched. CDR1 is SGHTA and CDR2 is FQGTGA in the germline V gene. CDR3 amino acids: CASSLTGGRPDEQFF. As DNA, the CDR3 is TGTGCCAGCAGCTTAACGGGCGGGAGACCAGATGAGCAGTTCTTC.

The CDR3 sequence is CASSLLAGKGQETQYF. The CDR3 DNA reads TGTGCCAGCAGCTTATTAGCGGGTAAAGGCCAAGAGACCCAGTACTTC. The chain couples TRBV11-2 to TRBJ2-5; 7 bases map to TRBD2. The CDR3 runs to 16 residues. Per the germline V gene, CDR1 is SGHAT and CDR2 is FQNNGV. Unmatched junction bases numbered 7, after V lost 2 bases and J lost 1 base. Full variable domain (rest looked up from reference TRBV11-2 and TRBJ2-5): EAGVAQSPRYKIIEKRQSVAFWCNPISGHATLYWYQQILGQGPKLLIQFQNNGVVDDSQLPKDRFSAERLKGVDSTLKIQPAKLEDSAVYLCASSLLAGKGQETQYFGPGTRLLVL.

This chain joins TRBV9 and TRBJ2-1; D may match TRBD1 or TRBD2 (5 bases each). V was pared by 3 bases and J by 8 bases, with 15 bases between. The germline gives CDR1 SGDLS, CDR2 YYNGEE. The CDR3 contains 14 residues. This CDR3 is CASSGPGRLYEQFF. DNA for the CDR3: TGTGCCAGCAGCGGTCCGGGACGCTTATATGAGCAGTTCTTC.

The CDR3 DNA follows: TGTGCCAGCGGCACGGGTCACCAGCAGTTCTTC. Residues: CASGTGHQQFF. The chain uses TRBV27 and TRBJ2-1; D call uncertain. V gave up 8 bases and J gave up 11 bases, with 13 bases separating them. Germline-derived CDR1 and CDR2 are MNHEY and SMNVEV (reference sequence). This CDR3 contains 11 residues.

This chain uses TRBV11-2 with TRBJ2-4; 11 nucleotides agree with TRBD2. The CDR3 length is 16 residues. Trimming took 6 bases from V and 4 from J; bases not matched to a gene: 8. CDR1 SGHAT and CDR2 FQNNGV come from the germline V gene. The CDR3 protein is CASSPIAGGLKNIQYF. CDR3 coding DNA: TGTGCCAGCAGTCCGATAGCGGGAGGGCTTAAAAACATTCAGTACTTC.

As DNA, the CDR3 is TGCAGTGCTAGAGACAGGGGCGGGTACACTGAAGCTTTCTTT. Translation: CSARDRGGYTEAFF. The rearrangement uses TRBV20-1 and TRBJ1-1, with a possible D match to TRBD1 (6 bases). Germline CDR1 and CDR2: DFQATT and SNEGSKA (reference sequence). The CDR3 runs to 14 residues. The V end lost 0 bases, the J end lost 3 bases, and 11 bases lay between the germline ends.